These T cell receptor beta chains were read from a single sample in a study of beta chain features in type 1 diabetes. Repertoires were generated with immunoSEQ multiplex PCR, while TCRdb's copy carries only in-frame clones and drops some. The sample records 500,000 to 700,000 clones, around a sixth being singletons. Material for sequencing was naive CD4+ T cells from blood. The receptors originated from a man aged 18 to 30 in good health. Each CDR3 is given with its conserved first and last residue.

V	J	CDR3
TRBV14	TRBJ1-1	CASSQERGYAFF
TRBV7-3	TRBJ2-4	CASSRDGKNIQYF
TRBV7-2	TRBJ2-3	CASSIQTGPDTQYF
TRBV5-1	TRBJ2-1	CASSAGGWSSYNEQFF
TRBV7-9	TRBJ2-7	CASSPYYEQYF
TRBV30	TRBJ2-1	CAWSEDWTSYNEQFF
TRBV30	TRBJ2-7	CAWSRDREFHEQYF
TRBV4-1	TRBJ2-5	CASSQTSGETQYF
TRBV5-6	TRBJ2-7	CASSLTSYEQYF
TRBV10-3	TRBJ2-2	CAISNGQTGELFF
TRBV28	TRBJ1-5	CASSFSLGEYSNQPQHF
TRBV4-1	TRBJ2-6	CASSHRQGISGANVLTF
TRBV29-1	TRBJ2-1	CSVEWVMGLAGGGFTNEQFF
TRBV4-1	TRBJ2-1	CASSQPGQGAGEQFF
TRBV7-2	TRBJ2-5	CASSSLAGGPRETQYF
TRBV15	TRBJ2-7	CATSRGNSYEQYF
TRBV5-1	TRBJ1-2	CASSLGAVNYGYTF
TRBV5-5	TRBJ2-5	CASSHVGGEETQYF
TRBV5-6	TRBJ1-2	CASSLTGTVGYGYTF
TRBV6-6	TRBJ1-4	CASSYVTGGYEKLFF
TRBV6-6	TRBJ1-5	CASGPQHF
TRBV5-1	TRBJ1-1	CASSLEDRKNTEAFF
TRBV9	TRBJ2-3	CASSVASDTDTQYF
TRBV19	TRBJ2-5	CASSAHRGSQYF
TRBV19	TRBJ2-1	CASSRQGAYNEQFF
TRBV5-1	TRBJ2-7	CASSGGGTGAYEQYF
TRBV15	TRBJ1-1	CATSRKNVGTGAVNTEAFF
TRBV7-2	TRBJ1-5	CASSRHHSNQPQHF
TRBV5-1	TRBJ2-2	CASSFGWGQGTNTGELFF
TRBV28	TRBJ2-7	CASSLTGLYEQYF
TRBV30	TRBJ1-5	CAWSVPDRRTSNQPQHF
TRBV9	TRBJ1-2	CASSVGQGAHGYTF
TRBV13	TRBJ2-7	CASSLAWGATSYEQYF
TRBV7-2	TRBJ2-2	CASSLSSGATGELFF
TRBV7-9	TRBJ1-6	CASSLAHGVSVRNSPLHF
TRBV4-2	TRBJ2-5	CASSQEGETQYF
TRBV25-1	TRBJ2-2	CASSEKGIGTGELFF
TRBV18	TRBJ2-7	CASSPRSYSYEQYF
TRBV18	TRBJ1-5	CASSPGQGANQPQHF
TRBV7-3	TRBJ2-3	CASSREGPADTQYF
TRBV5-1	TRBJ2-1	CASSWTSGSSYNEQFF
TRBV5-6	TRBJ2-1	CASSLTLSGGAHEQFF